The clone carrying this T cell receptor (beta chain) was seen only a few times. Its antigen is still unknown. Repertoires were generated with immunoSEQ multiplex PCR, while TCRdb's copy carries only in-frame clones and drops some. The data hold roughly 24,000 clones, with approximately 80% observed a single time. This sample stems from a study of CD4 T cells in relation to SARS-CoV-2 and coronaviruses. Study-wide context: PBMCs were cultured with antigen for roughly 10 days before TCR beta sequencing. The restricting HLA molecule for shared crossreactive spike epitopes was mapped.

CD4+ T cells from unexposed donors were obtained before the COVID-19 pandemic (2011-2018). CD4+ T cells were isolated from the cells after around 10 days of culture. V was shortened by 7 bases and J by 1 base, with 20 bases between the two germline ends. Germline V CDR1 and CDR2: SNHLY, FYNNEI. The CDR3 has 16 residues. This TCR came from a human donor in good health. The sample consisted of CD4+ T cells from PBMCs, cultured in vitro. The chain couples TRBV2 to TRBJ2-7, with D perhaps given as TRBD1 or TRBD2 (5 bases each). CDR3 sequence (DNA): TGTGCCAGCACATGGGGGACCGATAAGATTTCCTACGAGCAGTACTTC. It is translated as CASTWGTDKISYEQYF.